A single T cell receptor (beta chain) is shown here with its context. As yet, its antigen is unknown. The assay was immunoSEQ multiplex PCR, and TCRdb's table has in-frame clones only and misses some. The table lists 30,000 to 35,000 clones, nearly 90% of them singletons, with less than 3.5% in the top ten. This sample was taken from a study of STAT5B mutations in CD4+ large granular lymphocyte leukemia. The CDR3 is 16 residues long. With V trimmed by 8 bases and J by 5 bases, 13 bases remained unmatched. Looked up from germline, CDR1 is SGHAT and CDR2 is FQNNGV. Study-wide results and caveats: About a quarter of private leukemic clonotypes occurred rarely in other patients' non-leukemic repertoires. CD4-sorted patient repertoires seemed more clonal than healthy CD4+ repertoires. Data were not HLA-matched across samples. Top patient clones used TRBV06 genes more often: 8/27 versus 2/35 in controls.

The source of this sequence is a human donor in good health. The specimen was CD4+ T cells from blood buffy coats. J is TRBJ2-5 and V is TRBV11-2; 11 nucleotides align to TRBD2. The CDR3 DNA is TGTGCCAGCCGCAGCGGCACTAGCGGGAGTTTGGAGACCCAGTACTTC. Translated, it gives CASRSGTSGSLETQYF.